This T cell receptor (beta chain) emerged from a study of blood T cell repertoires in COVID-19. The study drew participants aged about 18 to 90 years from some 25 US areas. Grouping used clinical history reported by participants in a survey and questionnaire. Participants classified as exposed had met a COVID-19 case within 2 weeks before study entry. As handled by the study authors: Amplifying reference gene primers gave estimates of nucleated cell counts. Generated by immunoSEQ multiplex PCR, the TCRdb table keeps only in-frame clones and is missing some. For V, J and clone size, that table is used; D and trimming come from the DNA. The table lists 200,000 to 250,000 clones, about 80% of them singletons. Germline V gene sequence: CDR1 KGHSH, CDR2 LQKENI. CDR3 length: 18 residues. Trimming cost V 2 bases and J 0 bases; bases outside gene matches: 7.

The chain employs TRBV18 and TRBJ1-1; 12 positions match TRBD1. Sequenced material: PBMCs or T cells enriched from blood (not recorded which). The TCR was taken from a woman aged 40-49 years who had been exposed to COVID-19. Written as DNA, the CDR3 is TGTGCCAGCTCACCAAGGGGACAGGGGGCGGGAGTGAACACTGAAGCTTTCTTT. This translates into CASSPRGQGAGVNTEAFF.